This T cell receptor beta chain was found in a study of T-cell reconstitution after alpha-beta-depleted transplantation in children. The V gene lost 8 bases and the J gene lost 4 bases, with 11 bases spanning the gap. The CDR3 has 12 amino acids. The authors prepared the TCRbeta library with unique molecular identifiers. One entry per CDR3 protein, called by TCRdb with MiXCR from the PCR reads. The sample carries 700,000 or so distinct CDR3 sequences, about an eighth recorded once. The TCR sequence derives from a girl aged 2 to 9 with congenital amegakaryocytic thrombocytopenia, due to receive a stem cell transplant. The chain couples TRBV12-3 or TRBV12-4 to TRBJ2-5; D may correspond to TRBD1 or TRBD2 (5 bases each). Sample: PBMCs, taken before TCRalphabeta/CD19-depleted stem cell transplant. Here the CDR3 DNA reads TGTGCCAGCCGCTCGGGACGAGAGACCCAGTACTTC. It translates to CASRSGRETQYF.